This T cell receptor (beta chain) was retrieved from a study of T-cell reconstitution after alpha-beta-depleted transplantation in children. The CDR3 sequence is 16 residues long. With 1 base removed from V and 9 bases from J, the gap between germline ends came to 19 bases. The germline gives CDR1 SGHNT, CDR2 YENEEA. The authors prepared the TCRbeta library with unique molecular identifiers. MiXCR, run by TCRdb on the PCR reads, gives a single entry per CDR3 protein. The top ten clones hold around 10% of a sample with about 300,000 distinct CDR3 sequences, roughly 7.8% of them seen once. About this clonotype: Its specificity is not known.

Whole-study findings and limits: High day-60 TCRbeta diversity in some patients came from surviving recipient T cells and thymic progenitors. It was reported that alpha-beta T cells came from several hundred expanded graft clones (about two months after transplant). A year post-transplant, T-cell counts and diversity derived mostly from newly produced T cells.

The J gene is TRBJ2-1, the V gene TRBV11-3, with D tentatively TRBD1 (6 bases). The sample in question was peripheral blood, obtained 360 days after TCRalphabeta/CD19-depleted stem cell transplant. The receptor was isolated from a female patient aged 2-15 years who had a stem cell transplant for Fanconi anemia, so the T cells may come from the graft donor. DNA for the CDR3: TGTGCCAGCAGCTTAGGGACAGCTAAAGCACGGGGTGAGCAGTTCTTC. Encoded protein: CASSLGTAKARGEQFF.